The 9 T cell receptor beta chains listed next were all sequenced from one sample in a study of cytomegalovirus exposure and HLA in healthy donors. Both 60 Vbeta primers and 13 Jbeta primers went into the PCR. Measured with immunoSEQ multiplex PCR; TCRdb has only the in-frame clones, and not every one. The data hold 150,000 to 160,000 clones, with about 68% observed a single time. The sequencing sample was made of PBMCs. These receptor sequences come from a man aged 25-45 years in good health and CMV-seronegative.

The chain recombines TRBV18 with TRBJ1-1; possible D gene TRBD1, 5 bases. Trimming cost V 2 bases and J 3 bases, with 16 bases left between them. The CDR3 has 16 residues. CDR1 and CDR2 from the germline V gene are KGHSH and LQKENI. In DNA, the CDR3 is TGTGCCAGCTCACCAATTTCGCAGGGTTCAGACACTGAAGCTTTCTTT. Translation: CASSPISQGSDTEAFF.

This clone was found once. The rearrangement joins TRBV28 to TRBJ1-1; 7 bases agree with TRBD1. CDR1 MDHEN and CDR2 SYDVKM come from the germline V gene. The ends lost 7 bases at V and 4 bases at J; junction bases unmatched: 9. The CDR3 is made up of 14 amino acids. CDR3 residues: CASMVGQPSTEAFF. For the CDR3, the DNA is TGTGCCAGCATGGTGGGACAGCCGAGCACTGAAGCTTTCTTT.

The V and J genes are TRBV7-6 and TRBJ2-1; 9 nucleotides align to TRBD1. CDR1 and CDR2 (germline): SGHVS, FNYEAQ. The trim removed 3 bases at V and 6 bases at J, leaving 6 bases unmatched. This CDR3 spans 15 amino acids. The CDR3 sequence: CASSLDRGVGNEQFF. DNA of the CDR3: TGTGCCAGCAGCTTGGACAGGGGTGTGGGCAATGAGCAGTTCTTC.

The chain has TRBV25-1 and TRBJ2-2; tentatively, D is TRBD2 (5 bases). The CDR3 length is 14 residues. In germline, CDR1 is MGHDK, CDR2 SYGVNS. V was pared by 3 bases and J by 6 bases, with 11 bases between. Here the CDR3 reads CASSDWARAGELFF. CDR3 nucleotide sequence: TGTGCCAGCAGTGATTGGGCGAGGGCCGGGGAGCTGTTTTTT.

The chain links TRBV7-9 to TRBJ2-7; 11 bases map to TRBD1. The V segment lost 4 bases and the J segment 6 bases; nucleotides outside the gene matches: 2. The CDR3 has 13 amino acids. Germline values: CDR1 SEHNR, CDR2 FQNEAQ (reference sequence). CDR3 DNA: TGTGCCAGCAGCTCTGGACAGGGGGCCGAGCAGTACTTC. This translates into CASSSGQGAEQYF.

This clone has a handful of counts. The junction shows a germline mismatch at one end, possibly a read error. The chain has TRBV5-1 and TRBJ1-5; D perhaps matches TRBD1 (5 bases). This CDR3 has 15 amino acids. CDR1 and CDR2 from the germline V gene are SGHRS and YFSETQ. CDR3 sequence: CASSLNAGGNQPQNF. CDR3 DNA sequence: TGCGCCAGCAGTCTCAACGCGGGGGGGAATCAGCCCCAGAATTTT.

Only a few counts were recorded for this clone. This same CDR3 is encoded by further DNA sequences in the sample. V usage is TRBV13 and J usage is TRBJ1-1, with 9 positions matching TRBD1. The CDR3 is 15 amino acids. Germline CDR1 PRHDT, CDR2 FYEKMQ (reference sequence). Trimming took 5 bases from V and 6 from J; bases not matched to a gene: 10. The CDR3 spells CASSPGQGPRAEAFF. CDR3 DNA sequence: TGTGCCAGCAGCCCCGGACAGGGGCCGAGGGCTGAAGCTTTCTTT.

V gene TRBV7-9 combines with J gene TRBJ2-6; the D gene is possibly TRBD2 (5 bases). Germline CDR1 and CDR2: SEHNR and FQNEAQ (reference sequence). V dropped 4 bases and J dropped 3 bases, with 10 bases sitting between them. This CDR3 region has 15 residues. The CDR3 coding sequence is TGTGCCAGCAGCTACCGGGGATTTGGGGCCAACGTCCTGACTTTC. Translated: CASSYRGFGANVLTF.

The V call is TRBV20-1, the J call TRBJ2-7; TRBD2 matches 7 bases. Per the germline V gene, CDR1 is DFQATT and CDR2 is SNEGSKA (reference sequence). Trimming at V came to 6 bases and at J to 6 bases, leaving 5 bases not matched to a gene. This CDR3 comprises 11 residues. The CDR3 bases are TGCAGTGCGCGACCGGGAGGCGAGCAGTACTTC. Translated: CSARPGGEQYF.